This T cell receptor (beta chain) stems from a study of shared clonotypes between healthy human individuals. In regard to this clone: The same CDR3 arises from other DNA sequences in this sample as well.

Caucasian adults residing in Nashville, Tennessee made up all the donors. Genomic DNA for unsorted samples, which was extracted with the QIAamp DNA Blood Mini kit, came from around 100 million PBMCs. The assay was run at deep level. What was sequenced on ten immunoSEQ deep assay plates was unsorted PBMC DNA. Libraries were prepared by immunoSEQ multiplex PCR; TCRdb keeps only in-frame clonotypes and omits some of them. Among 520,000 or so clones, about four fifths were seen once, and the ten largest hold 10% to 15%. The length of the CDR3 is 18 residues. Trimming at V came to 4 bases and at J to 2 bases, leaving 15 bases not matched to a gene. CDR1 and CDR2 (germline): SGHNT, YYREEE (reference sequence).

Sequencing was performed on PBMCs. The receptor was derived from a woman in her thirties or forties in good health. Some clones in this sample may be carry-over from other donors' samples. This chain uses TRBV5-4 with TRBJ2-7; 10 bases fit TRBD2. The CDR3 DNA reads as TGTGCCAGCAGCACCGGGACGGGGGGGACTAGCGTACCCTACGAGCAGTACTTC. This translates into CASSTGTGGTSVPYEQYF.